This T cell receptor (beta chain) was recorded in a study of blood T cell repertoires in COVID-19. For the study at large: T cells, B-cell-depleted T cells, or PBMCs provided the cDNA or gDNA that served as material.

CDR1 is SEHNR and CDR2 is FQNEAQ in the germline V gene (reference sequence). The V segment lost 4 bases and the J segment 7 bases; nucleotides outside the gene matches: 4. There are 13 residues in the CDR3. The data were produced by immunoSEQ multiplex PCR, yet TCRdb's version contains in-frame clones alone and is incomplete. The sample lists under 350,000 clones, approximately 86% occurring once. The genes are TRBV7-9 and TRBJ1-2; 9 positions match TRBD1. The sequence was collected from a woman aged 40 to 55 with acute COVID-19. Sequencing was performed on PBMCs or T cells enriched from blood (not recorded which). The CDR3 DNA reads TGTGCCAGCAGCTCCCGGGACAGGGTTGGCTACACCTTC. It yields the protein CASSSRDRVGYTF.